This is a list of T cell receptor beta chains from one sample in a study of T-cell reconstitution after alpha-beta-depleted transplantation in children. TCRdb reanalysed the PCR reads using MiXCR and keeps one entry per CDR3 protein. The sample has 900,000 or so distinct CDR3 sequences, approximately 15% seen once; the top ten hold approximately 4.5%. The starting material was PBMCs, mostly from graft donor cells, obtained 360 days after TCRalphabeta/CD19-depleted stem cell transplant. Receptor source: a male patient younger than 18 who had a stem cell transplant for acute lymphoblastic leukemia, so the T cells may come from the graft donor. Both conserved end residues are part of each CDR3. D genes are given only for firm matches. Size is stated for part of the rows, as once, few or many counts, or as a class when the clone is expanded.

clone size: many
CDR3 length: 15
V gene: TRBV9
D gene: TRBD2
J gene: TRBJ2-5
CDR3 protein: CASSWGEGRGETQYF
CDR3 DNA: TGTGCCAGCAGTTGGGGGGAGGGTAGGGGAGAGACCCAGTACTTC

clone size: .
CDR3 length: 15
V gene: TRBV10-3
D gene: .
J gene: TRBJ2-3
CDR3 protein: CAISEPPVGTDTQYF
CDR3 DNA: TGTGCCATCAGTGAGCCCCCTGTGGGGACAGATACGCAGTATTTT

clone size: .
CDR3 length: 13
V gene: TRBV9
D gene: .
J gene: TRBJ2-6
CDR3 protein: CASSVNGFNVLTF
CDR3 DNA: TGTGCCAGCAGCGTAAACGGCTTCAACGTCCTGACTTTC

clone size: .
CDR3 length: 18
V gene: TRBV19
D gene: .
J gene: TRBJ2-1
CDR3 protein: CASSIDRAGDFSYNEQFF
CDR3 DNA: TGTGCCAGTAGTATAGATCGGGCAGGGGACTTTTCCTACAATGAGCAGTTCTTC

clone size: few
CDR3 length: 13
V gene: TRBV28
D gene: .
J gene: TRBJ2-7
CDR3 protein: CASSLEGNGEQYF
CDR3 DNA: TGTGCCAGCAGTTTAGAGGGAAACGGGGAGCAGTACTTC

clone size: .
CDR3 length: 13
V gene: TRBV5-1
D gene: .
J gene: TRBJ1-1
CDR3 protein: CASSYGASPEAFF
CDR3 DNA: TGCGCCAGCAGCTACGGGGCCTCACCAGAAGCTTTCTTT

clone size: .
CDR3 length: 16
V gene: TRBV7-9
D gene: TRBD1
J gene: TRBJ2-2
CDR3 protein: CASSSRDRAYSGELFF
CDR3 DNA: TGTGCCAGCAGCTCCCGGGACAGGGCCTATTCCGGGGAGCTGTTTTTT

clone size: .
CDR3 length: 14
V gene: TRBV5-1
D gene: .
J gene: TRBJ2-2
CDR3 protein: CATSGDSNTGELFF
CDR3 DNA: TGCGCCACTTCTGGCGACTCGAACACCGGGGAGCTGTTTTTT

clone size: few
CDR3 length: 16
V gene: TRBV6-1
D gene: TRBD1
J gene: TRBJ2-2
CDR3 protein: CASSLPGQGRGQELFF
CDR3 DNA: TGTGCCAGCAGCCTACCGGGACAGGGTAGGGGCCAGGAGCTGTTTTTT

clone size: .
CDR3 length: 14
V gene: TRBV7-9
D gene: .
J gene: TRBJ2-7
CDR3 protein: CASSPMGGPYEQYF
CDR3 DNA: TGTGCCAGCAGCCCTATGGGGGGGCCCTACGAGCAGTACTTC

clone size: .
CDR3 length: 13
V gene: TRBV4-1
D gene: .
J gene: TRBJ1-4
CDR3 protein: CASSQGFEEKLFF
CDR3 DNA: TGCGCCAGCAGCCAAGGGTTTGAAGAAAAACTGTTTTTT

clone size: .
CDR3 length: 17
V gene: TRBV7-7
D gene: TRBD2
J gene: TRBJ2-1
CDR3 protein: CASSSGVGAGAYNEQFF
CDR3 DNA: TGTGCCAGCAGCTCCGGGGTAGGGGCGGGAGCCTACAATGAGCAGTTCTTC

clone size: .
CDR3 length: 12
V gene: TRBV5-1
D gene: .
J gene: TRBJ1-1
CDR3 protein: CASSYYGTEAFF
CDR3 DNA: TGCGCCAGCAGCTACTACGGGACTGAAGCTTTCTTT

clone size: few
CDR3 length: 14
V gene: TRBV30
D gene: TRBD1
J gene: TRBJ2-5
CDR3 protein: CAWSVGDSQETQYF
CDR3 DNA: TGTGCCTGGAGTGTTGGGGACAGTCAAGAGACCCAGTACTTC

clone size: .
CDR3 length: 12
V gene: TRBV12-3/TRBV12-4
D gene: TRBD1
J gene: TRBJ1-4
CDR3 protein: CASSFQGGKLFF
CDR3 DNA: TGTGCCAGCAGTTTCCAGGGGGGAAAACTGTTTTTT

clone size: few
CDR3 length: 13
V gene: TRBV12-3/TRBV12-4
D gene: .
J gene: TRBJ2-7
CDR3 protein: CASKTWQSYEQYF
CDR3 DNA: TGTGCCAGCAAAACGTGGCAGTCCTACGAGCAGTACTTC

clone size: .
CDR3 length: 17
V gene: TRBV11-2
D gene: TRBD1
J gene: TRBJ1-5
CDR3 protein: CASSRSTDRVYYQPQHF
CDR3 DNA: TGTGCCAGCAGCCGCTCCACCGACAGGGTCTACTATCAGCCCCAGCATTTT

clone size: .
CDR3 length: 14
V gene: TRBV30
D gene: .
J gene: TRBJ1-3
CDR3 protein: CAWSVGGGGNTIYF
CDR3 DNA: TGTGCCTGGAGCGTTGGGGGTGGTGGAAACACCATATATTTT

clone size: .
CDR3 length: 15
V gene: TRBV4-2
D gene: TRBD1
J gene: TRBJ2-1
CDR3 protein: CASSQEQGARNEQFF
CDR3 DNA: TGTGCCAGCAGCCAAGAGCAGGGGGCGCGGAATGAGCAGTTCTTC

clone size: .
CDR3 length: 17
V gene: TRBV7-2
D gene: .
J gene: TRBJ2-6
CDR3 protein: CASSLTRTVTGANVLTF
CDR3 DNA: TGTGCCAGCAGCTTAACCCGGACAGTGACTGGGGCCAACGTCCTGACTTTC

clone size: many
CDR3 length: 15
V gene: TRBV5-6
D gene: TRBD2
J gene: TRBJ2-7
CDR3 protein: CASSWGLAGYYEQYF
CDR3 DNA: TGTGCCAGCAGCTGGGGACTAGCGGGATACTACGAGCAGTACTTC

clone size: few
CDR3 length: 15
V gene: TRBV29-1
D gene: TRBD1
J gene: TRBJ2-3
CDR3 protein: CSVDGTGVLTDTQYF
CDR3 DNA: TGCAGCGTGGATGGGACAGGGGTTCTAACAGATACGCAGTATTTT

clone size: few
CDR3 length: 15
V gene: TRBV19
D gene: .
J gene: TRBJ1-1
CDR3 protein: CASSAPYWQNTEAFF
CDR3 DNA: TGTGCCAGTAGTGCCCCGTACTGGCAGAACACTGAAGCTTTCTTT

clone size: .
CDR3 length: 13
V gene: TRBV3-1
D gene: .
J gene: TRBJ1-1
CDR3 protein: CASSQDLIQAAFF
CDR3 DNA: TGTGCCAGCAGCCAAGATTTGATACAGGCAGCTTTCTTT

clone size: .
CDR3 length: 14
V gene: TRBV20-1
D gene: .
J gene: TRBJ2-5
CDR3 protein: CSADPPGLQETQYF
CDR3 DNA: TGCAGTGCCGATCCACCGGGCCTTCAAGAGACCCAGTACTTC

clone size: few
CDR3 length: 15
V gene: TRBV29-1
D gene: .
J gene: TRBJ2-2
CDR3 protein: CSVELGQLNTGELFF
CDR3 DNA: TGCAGCGTTGAATTAGGACAGCTCAACACCGGGGAGCTGTTTTTT

clone size: few
CDR3 length: 17
V gene: TRBV7-6
D gene: .
J gene: TRBJ2-1
CDR3 protein: CASSRTTSRSSYNEQFF
CDR3 DNA: TGTGCCAGCAGCCGAACTACCTCCCGGAGCTCCTACAATGAGCAGTTCTTC

clone size: .
CDR3 length: 13
V gene: TRBV20-1
D gene: TRBD1
J gene: TRBJ1-2
CDR3 protein: CSASTGGNYGYTF
CDR3 DNA: TGCAGTGCCAGTACAGGGGGTAACTATGGCTACACCTTC

clone size: few
CDR3 length: 11
V gene: TRBV29-1
D gene: .
J gene: TRBJ1-2
CDR3 protein: CSLSTGRGYTF
CDR3 DNA: TGCAGCCTATCGACAGGTCGGGGCTACACCTTC

clone size: .
CDR3 length: 16
V gene: TRBV5-1
D gene: .
J gene: TRBJ2-2
CDR3 protein: CASSLDGALNTGELFF
CDR3 DNA: TGCGCCAGCAGCTTGGACGGGGCTCTGAACACCGGGGAGCTGTTTTTT

clone size: few
CDR3 length: 18
V gene: TRBV11-2
D gene: .
J gene: TRBJ2-1
CDR3 protein: CASSLGPVGTLPYNEQFF
CDR3 DNA: TGTGCCAGCAGCCTTGGGCCTGTGGGGACCCTCCCTTACAATGAGCAGTTCTTC

clone size: .
CDR3 length: 15
V gene: TRBV9
D gene: .
J gene: TRBJ2-2
CDR3 protein: CASSVGVERPGELFF
CDR3 DNA: TGTGCCAGCAGCGTAGGGGTAGAGAGACCCGGGGAGCTGTTTTTT

clone size: many
CDR3 length: 12
V gene: TRBV29-1
D gene: .
J gene: TRBJ2-3
CDR3 protein: CSGGISTDTQYF
CDR3 DNA: TGCAGCGGGGGAATCAGTACAGATACGCAGTATTTT

clone size: few
CDR3 length: 15
V gene: TRBV27
D gene: TRBD2
J gene: TRBJ2-1
CDR3 protein: CASSLFLADNNEQFF
CDR3 DNA: TGTGCCAGCAGTTTGTTTCTAGCGGATAACAATGAGCAGTTCTTC

clone size: .
CDR3 length: 15
V gene: TRBV7-9
D gene: TRBD1
J gene: TRBJ2-7
CDR3 protein: CASSFLRDRVYEQYF
CDR3 DNA: TGTGCCAGCAGCTTTCTACGGGACAGGGTCTACGAGCAGTACTTC

clone size: .
CDR3 length: 11
V gene: TRBV5-5
D gene: TRBD1
J gene: TRBJ1-1
CDR3 protein: CASSFQGVTFF
CDR3 DNA: TGTGCCAGCAGCTTTCAGGGGGTAACTTTCTTT

clone size: few
CDR3 length: 16
V gene: TRBV11-2
D gene: TRBD1
J gene: TRBJ2-5
CDR3 protein: CASSPLGQGKQETQYF
CDR3 DNA: TGTGCCAGCAGCCCTCTGGGACAGGGGAAACAAGAGACCCAGTACTTC

clone size: .
CDR3 length: 14
V gene: TRBV18
D gene: .
J gene: TRBJ2-7
CDR3 protein: CASSPPVMSGQQYF
CDR3 DNA: TGTGCCAGCTCACCACCGGTTATGTCGGGACAGCAGTACTTC

clone size: .
CDR3 length: 15
V gene: TRBV6-1
D gene: .
J gene: TRBJ2-4
CDR3 protein: CASSQDWGAKNIQYF
CDR3 DNA: TGTGCCAGCAGTCAGGACTGGGGAGCCAAAAACATTCAGTACTTC

clone size: few
CDR3 length: 15
V gene: TRBV10-3
D gene: TRBD2
J gene: TRBJ2-1
CDR3 protein: CAISERLAGDNEQFF
CDR3 DNA: TGTGCCATCAGTGAGCGGCTAGCGGGCGACAATGAGCAGTTCTTC

clone size: few
CDR3 length: 17
V gene: TRBV5-1
D gene: TRBD2
J gene: TRBJ2-5
CDR3 protein: CASSWGSSGRAGETQYF
CDR3 DNA: TGCGCCAGCAGCTGGGGATCTAGCGGGAGGGCCGGAGAGACCCAGTACTTC

clone size: .
CDR3 length: 13
V gene: TRBV30
D gene: .
J gene: TRBJ2-5
CDR3 protein: CAWTGAVRETQYF
CDR3 DNA: TGTGCCTGGACAGGAGCAGTAAGGGAGACCCAGTACTTC

clone size: few
CDR3 length: 17
V gene: TRBV12-5
D gene: .
J gene: TRBJ1-1
CDR3 protein: CASGRIGPWNMNTEAFF
CDR3 DNA: TGTGCTAGTGGGCGTATCGGACCCTGGAATATGAACACTGAAGCTTTCTTT

clone size: few
CDR3 length: 18
V gene: TRBV7-3
D gene: TRBD2
J gene: TRBJ2-1
CDR3 protein: CASSLGPSGRYGENEQFF
CDR3 DNA: TGTGCCAGCAGCTTAGGGCCTAGCGGGAGATATGGGGAGAATGAGCAGTTCTTC

clone size: many
CDR3 length: 12
V gene: TRBV7-3
D gene: .
J gene: TRBJ2-1
CDR3 protein: CASSLDGNEQFF
CDR3 DNA: TGTGCCAGCAGCTTAGACGGTAATGAGCAGTTCTTC

clone size: many
CDR3 length: 11
V gene: TRBV27
D gene: .
J gene: TRBJ2-7
CDR3 protein: CASSLGAQQYF
CDR3 DNA: TGTGCCAGCAGTTTGGGGGCACAGCAGTACTTC

clone size: .
CDR3 length: 14
V gene: TRBV24-1
D gene: TRBD1
J gene: TRBJ2-5
CDR3 protein: CATSDTGQGGTQYF
CDR3 DNA: TGTGCCACCAGTGACACGGGACAGGGTGGGACCCAGTACTTC

clone size: .
CDR3 length: 20
V gene: TRBV7-9
D gene: TRBD2
J gene: TRBJ2-2
CDR3 protein: CASSLTDSSGRAYDTGELFF
CDR3 DNA: TGTGCCAGCAGCTTAACAGACTCTAGCGGGAGGGCCTACGACACCGGGGAGCTGTTTTTT

clone size: many
CDR3 length: 14
V gene: TRBV7-3
D gene: .
J gene: TRBJ2-1
CDR3 protein: CASRSLEGGDEQFF
CDR3 DNA: TGTGCCAGCAGGTCACTTGAGGGAGGTGATGAGCAGTTCTTC

clone size: few
CDR3 length: 14
V gene: TRBV7-9
D gene: TRBD1
J gene: TRBJ2-5
CDR3 protein: CASSFPGTAETQYF
CDR3 DNA: TGTGCCAGCAGCTTCCCCGGGACAGCCGAGACCCAGTACTTC

clone size: .
CDR3 length: 12
V gene: TRBV29-1
D gene: .
J gene: TRBJ1-1
CDR3 protein: CSVRQGRTEAFF
CDR3 DNA: TGCAGCGTCCGGCAGGGGAGGACTGAAGCTTTCTTT

clone size: few
CDR3 length: 15
V gene: TRBV29-1
D gene: .
J gene: TRBJ2-4
CDR3 protein: CSVPSAILAKNIQYF
CDR3 DNA: TGCAGCGTTCCGTCCGCTATTCTAGCCAAAAACATTCAGTACTTC

clone size: few
CDR3 length: 17
V gene: TRBV24-1
D gene: TRBD2
J gene: TRBJ2-7
CDR3 protein: CATRARLSGRSWHEQYF
CDR3 DNA: TGTGCCACCAGAGCGCGTCTTAGCGGGAGGTCTTGGCACGAGCAGTACTTC